This TCR beta chain was sequenced for a study of cytomegalovirus exposure and HLA in healthy donors. Points on this clone: Its antigen is still unknown.

Primers for the PCR totalled 60 Vbeta and 13 Jbeta. Assay used: immunoSEQ multiplex PCR; TCRdb lists only in-frame clones, some missing. This listing includes approximately 72,000 clones. General study points: Most TCR beta V segments were productive about 87% or about 30% of the time in an earlier analysis.

Trimming removed 3 bases at V and 0 bases at J, with 11 bases between. CDR3 size: 16 residues. Germline CDR1 SNHLY, CDR2 FYNNEI. Input material: PBMCs. This TCR derives from a woman aged 40 to 50 in good health and CMV-seropositive. This rearrangement joins TRBV2 to TRBJ1-4, with no clear D. CDR3 DNA: TGTGCCAGCAGTGAGCTGGGCACAGCAACTAATGAAAAACTGTTTTTT. Amino acids: CASSELGTATNEKLFF.